One and the same sample provided the 15 T cell receptor beta chains below, sequenced in a study of blood T cell repertoires in COVID-19. Using immunoSEQ multiplex PCR, the repertoire was profiled, and TCRdb retains in-frame clones only, with some absent. This table holds some 50,000 clones, 80% to 90% found once. Sequencing input: peripheral blood. The receptors stem from a woman aged 80 or over with COVID-19, enrolled during active disease.

V and J are TRBV7-6 and TRBJ2-1, with 7 bases identical to TRBD2. CDR1 and CDR2 from the germline V gene are SGHVS and FNYEAQ. The trim removed 0 bases at V and 3 bases at J, leaving 8 bases unmatched. The CDR3 covers 17 residues. The CDR3 is CASSLAGGQGNYNEQFF. The CDR3 DNA sequence: TGTGCCAGCAGCTTAGCGGGAGGGCAGGGTAACTACAATGAGCAGTTCTTC.

This chain connects TRBV9 to TRBJ1-1; D is perhaps TRBD1 (6 bases). The CDR3 totals 13 residues. V was trimmed by 0 bases and J by 9 bases, leaving 12 bases between them. Germline V gene lookup returns CDR1 SGDLS and CDR2 YYNGEE. In DNA form, the CDR3 reads TGTGCCAGCAGCGTAGTTGCAGGGGAGAAAGCTTTCTTT. Translation: CASSVVAGEKAFF.

The chain links TRBV7-9 to TRBJ2-5; 8 nucleotides agree with TRBD1. From germline, CDR1 is SEHNR and CDR2 FQNEAQ (reference sequence). With V trimmed by 5 bases and J by 7 bases, 9 bases remained unmatched. This CDR3 spans 14 amino acids. The CDR3 DNA sequence: TGTGCCAGCAGCCAAGACAGGGGTCGAGGGACCCAGTACTTC. Translated, it gives CASSQDRGRGTQYF.

This clone is medium-sized. The rearrangement joins TRBV3-1 (or the pseudogene TRBV3-2) to TRBJ1-2; unclear D gene. The CDR3 totals 13 residues. CDR1 LGHDT and CDR2 YNNKEL come from the germline V gene (reference sequence). Trimming removed 4 bases at V and 0 bases at J, with 6 bases between. The DNA of the CDR3 is TGTGCCAGCAGCCCCACTTCTAACTATGGCTACACCTTC. This codes for CASSPTSNYGYTF.

This clone was observed once. The rearrangement links TRBV7-6 to TRBJ2-2; D might be TRBD1 (5 bases). CDR1 and CDR2 (germline): SGHVS, FNYEAQ. This CDR3 is built from 15 residues. The V gene lost 1 base and the J gene lost 4 bases, with 10 bases spanning the gap. CDR3 loop: CASSLVQVVTGELFF. Here the CDR3 DNA reads TGTGCCAGCAGCTTAGTACAGGTGGTCACCGGGGAGCTGTTTTTT.

V usage is TRBV5-1 and J usage is TRBJ1-6; 7 bases are a match to TRBD1. The CDR3 sequence is 15 residues long. Per germline, CDR1 SGHRS and CDR2 YFSETQ. V was clipped by 3 bases and J by 9 bases; unmatched bases: 9. DNA of the CDR3: TGCGCCAGCAGCTATCAGGGGACAGTCGGTTCACCCCTCCACTTT. This sequence encodes CASSYQGTVGSPLHF.

V gene TRBV7-3 combines with J gene TRBJ2-2, with TRBD2 matching over 8 bases. In germline, CDR1 is SGHTA, CDR2 FQGTGA. The J segment lost 1 base and the V segment lost 4 bases, leaving 11 bases of the junction unmatched. The CDR3 is 18 amino acids. The CDR3 DNA follows: TGTGCCAGCAGCTCCTACATAACGAGCGGGGGGAACACCGGGGAGCTGTTTTTT. This gives the protein CASSSYITSGGNTGELFF.

This chain uses TRBV5-1 with TRBJ2-4; perhaps TRBD2 as D (6 bases). Per the germline V gene, CDR1 is SGHRS and CDR2 is YFSETQ. Trimming took off 0 bases at V and 4 bases at J, with 11 bases between the two ends. This CDR3 region has 15 residues. The chain's CDR3 is CASSLEGRNKNIQYF. The CDR3 region has the DNA TGCGCCAGCAGCTTGGAAGGGAGGAATAAAAACATTCAGTACTTC. The whole variable domain, filled in from reference TRBV5-1 and TRBJ2-4, reads KAGVTQTPRYLIKTRGQQVTLSCSPISGHRSVSWYQQTPGQGLQFLFEYFSETQRNKGNFPGRFSGRQFSNSRSEMNVSTLELGDSALYLCASSLEGRNKNIQYFGAGTRLSVL.

The genes are TRBV4-1 and TRBJ2-7; maybe TRBD2 (5 bases). Germline V lookup: CDR1 MGHRA, CDR2 YSYEKL. Trimming cost V 3 bases and J 2 bases, with 14 bases left between them. CDR3 size: 15 residues. CDR3 sequence: CASSHSGLGAYEQYF. The CDR3 DNA reads as TGCGCCAGCAGCCACAGTGGACTGGGAGCCTACGAGCAGTACTTC.

The chain uses TRBV6-6 and TRBJ1-2; 10 bases match TRBD1. J lost 2 bases, V lost 5 bases, and 5 bases had no gene match. The CDR3 runs to 15 residues. Germline V gene data show CDR1 as MNHNY and CDR2 as SVGAGI (reference sequence). CDR3: CASSHQGQGNYGYTF. In nucleotides, the CDR3 is TGTGCCAGCAGTCACCAGGGACAGGGGAACTATGGCTACACCTTC.

This sequence joins TRBV19 and TRBJ1-3; 8 bases are shared with TRBD1. Losses at the gene ends were 6 bases for V and 0 bases for J; bases not matched to a gene: 4. Per the germline V gene, CDR1 is LNHDA and CDR2 is SQIVND (reference sequence). CDR3 size: 15 residues. The CDR3 DNA is TGTGCCAGTAGGCGGGACAGGTACTCTGGAAACACCATATATTTT. Its translation is CASRRDRYSGNTIYF. The full variable domain, with the rest looked up from reference TRBV19 and TRBJ1-3, is DGGITQSPKYLFRKEGQNVTLSCEQNLNHDAMYWYRQDPGQGLRLIYYSQIVNDFQKGDIAEGYSVSREKKESFPLTVTSAQKNPTAFYLCASRRDRYSGNTIYFGEGSWLTVV.

This sequence joins TRBV7-2 and TRBJ2-5, with 7 bases fitting TRBD2. Germline V gene sequence: CDR1 SGHTA, CDR2 FQGNSA. There are 15 residues in the CDR3. V trimming: 5 bases; J trimming: 5 bases; junction bases outside the gene matches: 11. The CDR3 nucleotides read TGTGCCAGCAGCACGACTAGCCTAGGGTGGGAGACCCAGTACTTC. It specifies CASSTTSLGWETQYF.

This sequence joins TRBV19 and TRBJ1-2; 7 positions match TRBD1. V was clipped by 7 bases and J by 4 bases; unmatched bases: 9. The CDR3 is 14 amino acids. Germline V gene lookup returns CDR1 LNHDA and CDR2 SQIVND (reference sequence). The CDR3 nucleotides read TGTGCCAGTACCGCTGGACAGGCCCCCTATGGCTACACCTTC. This codes for CASTAGQAPYGYTF.

V and J are TRBV19 and TRBJ2-1; the D gene is possibly TRBD2 (5 bases). The germline V gene encodes CDR1 LNHDA and CDR2 SQIVND (reference sequence). The ends were cut back, 4 bases at V and 6 bases at J, with 16 bases in the middle. This CDR3 has 15 amino acids. CDR3 in DNA: TGTGCCAGTAGTACCACCAGAGGGAGAGGCAATGAGCAGTTCTTC. This sequence encodes CASSTTRGRGNEQFF.

This clone was recorded only once. The V gene is TRBV2, the J gene TRBJ2-1; 7 positions match TRBD1. V shed 6 bases, J shed 0 bases, and the junction held 8 bases outside the gene matches. The CDR3 extends over 16 amino acids. Per germline, CDR1 SNHLY and CDR2 FYNNEI. CDR3 in amino acids: CASRENRGSSYNEQFF. In DNA form, the CDR3 reads TGTGCCAGCAGGGAAAACAGGGGAAGCTCCTACAATGAGCAGTTCTTC.